One sample yielded the 13 T cell receptor beta chains listed below, sequenced in a study of CD8+ T cells in alopecia areata. Isolated RNA was reverse transcribed into cDNA used as the sequencing template. Method: immunoSEQ multiplex PCR; TCRdb's copy keeps in-frame clones and lacks some. The sample lists fewer than 250,000 clones, 64% seen once, with about 4% in the top ten. As for treatment: oral pan-JAK inhibitor, 5-10 mg twice daily. Specimen: CD4+ T cells sorted from blood, collected at week 4, from a patient treated with tofacitinib. These receptors were taken from a human donor with alopecia areata.

This clone turned up a few times. CDR3 in amino acids: CASSVSRGGHQETQYF. The CDR3 bases are TGTGCCAGCAGCGTGTCGAGGGGGGGCCACCAAGAGACCCAGTACTTC. The chain combines TRBV9 with TRBJ2-5; a possible D gene is TRBD2 (7 bases). This CDR3 has 16 amino acids. Trimming cost V 2 bases and J 0 bases, with 14 bases left between them. Germline CDR1 SGDLS, CDR2 YYNGEE.

The chain combines TRBV30 with TRBJ2-5; 8 bases are a match to TRBD1. Germline-derived CDR1 and CDR2 are GTSNPN and SVGIG (reference sequence). V lost 6 bases and J lost 3; bases outside the gene matches: 3. The CDR3 is 12 amino acids. The CDR3 reads CACDRGEETQYF. In nucleotides, the CDR3 is TGTGCCTGCGACAGGGGAGAAGAGACCCAGTACTTC.

In its sample, this clone was seen a few times. A junction boundary mismatches the germline segment, possibly from a read error. The chain joins TRBV10-2 to TRBJ2-5, with D tentatively TRBD2 (5 bases). CDR3 size: 13 residues. CDR1 and CDR2 from the germline V gene are WSHSY and SAAADI. The CDR3 DNA is TGCGCCAGCACTCGGGATGCCCAAGGGACCCAGTACTTC. As protein: CASTRDAQGTQYF.

The CDR3 spells CAGDRDRGSYEQYF. Here the CDR3 DNA reads TGTGCCGGCGACCGGGACAGGGGCTCCTACGAGCAGTACTTC. The rearrangement links TRBV30 to TRBJ2-7; TRBD1 aligns across 10 bases. V lost 8 bases to trimming and J lost 0 bases; unmatched junction nucleotides: 7. Germline CDR1 is GTSNPN and CDR2 is SVGIG (reference sequence). There are 14 residues in the CDR3.

The gene calls are TRBV7-2 and TRBJ2-1; tentatively, D is TRBD1 or TRBD2 (6 bases each). Germline assignment: CDR1 SGHTA and CDR2 FQGNSA. V was clipped by 2 bases and J by 0 bases, with 8 bases between them. CDR3 length: 15 amino acids. Here the CDR3 reads CASSLKGGSYNEQFF. CDR3 in DNA: TGTGCCAGCAGCTTAAAGGGGGGCTCCTACAATGAGCAGTTCTTC.

The V call is TRBV6-6, the J call TRBJ2-7; the match to TRBD1 covers 9 bases. The CDR3 loop spans 13 amino acids. CDR1 MNHNY and CDR2 SVGAGI come from the germline V gene (reference sequence). J gave up 6 bases and V 6 bases, and 6 bases lay outside the gene matches. The CDR3 sequence: CASSPGTGIEQYF. The CDR3 nucleotides read TGTGCCAGCAGCCCCGGGACAGGGATCGAGCAGTACTTC.

In its sample, this clone was seen once. The rearrangement links TRBV5-1 to TRBJ2-6, with D uncertain. Per germline, CDR1 SGHRS and CDR2 YFSETQ. Trimming left V 6 bases short and J 2 bases short, with 9 bases between. The CDR3 spans 14 residues. The CDR3 DNA is TGCGCCAGCACAATCGCCACTGGGGCCAACGTCCTGACTTTC. Translated, it gives CASTIATGANVLTF.

Only one count was recorded for this clone. The genes are TRBV29-1 and TRBJ1-2; 9 nucleotides align to TRBD1. Trimming cost V 7 bases and J 8 bases; bases outside gene matches: 14. The germline gives CDR1 SQVTM, CDR2 ANQGSEA. The CDR3 has 14 residues. This CDR3 reads CSALPGQGLGGYTF. CDR3 bases: TGCAGCGCCCTCCCGGGACAGGGTTTGGGAGGCTACACCTTC. The full variable domain, in which reference TRBV29-1 and TRBJ1-2 provide the parts outside the CDR3, is SAVISQKPSRDICQRGTSLTIQCQVDSQVTMMFWYRQQPGQSLTLIATANQGSEATYESGFVIDKFPISRPNLTFSTLTVSNMSPEDSSIYLCSALPGQGLGGYTFGSGTRLTVV.

V usage is TRBV7-3 and J usage is TRBJ2-4, with TRBD1 matching over 7 bases. The V gene end was trimmed by 2 bases and the J gene end by 7 bases; junction bases not matched to a gene: 2. The CDR3 is made up of 13 amino acids. In germline, CDR1 is SGHTA, CDR2 FQGTGA. CDR3 sequence: CASSLEQGNIQYF. The CDR3, as DNA: TGTGCCAGCAGCTTAGAACAGGGGAACATTCAGTACTTC. The whole variable domain, remainder taken from reference TRBV7-3 and TRBJ2-4, is GAGVSQTPSNKVTEKGKYVELRCDPISGHTALYWYRQSLGQGPEFLIYFQGTGAADDSGLPNDRFFAVRPEGSVSTLKIQRTERGDSAVYLCASSLEQGNIQYFGAGTRLSVL.

The chain carries TRBV7-2 and TRBJ2-7; D gene unclear. Per the germline V gene, CDR1 is SGHTA and CDR2 is FQGNSA. The CDR3 consists of 15 residues. V was cut by 0 bases and J by 1 base, with 10 bases left in between. In DNA form, the CDR3 reads TGTGCCAGCAGCTTAGCTTCGTCCGGTTCCTACGAGCAGTACTTC. Its translation is CASSLASSGSYEQYF.

This clone was observed a few times. This same CDR3 is encoded by further DNA sequences in the sample. The chain links TRBV29-1 to TRBJ1-1; no reliable D call. The CDR3 has 10 amino acids. The V end lost 5 bases, the J end lost 2 bases, and 3 bases lay between the germline ends. Germline CDR1 reads SQVTM; CDR2 reads ANQGSEA. The CDR3 sequence is CSVKNTEAFF. DNA for the CDR3: TGCAGCGTTAAAAACACTGAAGCTTTCTTT.

The V and J genes are TRBV29-1 and TRBJ1-1; TRBD1 is a possible D gene (5 bases). Trimming took 0 bases from V and 5 from J, leaving 16 bases between them. There are 15 residues in the CDR3. Germline V gene data show CDR1 as SQVTM and CDR2 as ANQGSEA. CDR3 sequence (DNA): TGCAGCGTTGAAGATCAATGGGCAGGGCGAACTGAAGCTTTCTTT. Amino acid sequence: CSVEDQWAGRTEAFF.

This clone occurred a few times. CDR3 DNA sequence: TGTGCCAGCAGTACACGGAGATGGGAGACCCAGTACTTC. It codes for CASSTRRWETQYF. This chain joins TRBV27 and TRBJ2-5; no reliable D call. The CDR3 has 13 amino acids. The V gene's germline CDR1 is MNHEY and CDR2 SMNVEV (reference sequence). The V end was cut by 5 bases, the J end by 5 bases, with 12 bases between.